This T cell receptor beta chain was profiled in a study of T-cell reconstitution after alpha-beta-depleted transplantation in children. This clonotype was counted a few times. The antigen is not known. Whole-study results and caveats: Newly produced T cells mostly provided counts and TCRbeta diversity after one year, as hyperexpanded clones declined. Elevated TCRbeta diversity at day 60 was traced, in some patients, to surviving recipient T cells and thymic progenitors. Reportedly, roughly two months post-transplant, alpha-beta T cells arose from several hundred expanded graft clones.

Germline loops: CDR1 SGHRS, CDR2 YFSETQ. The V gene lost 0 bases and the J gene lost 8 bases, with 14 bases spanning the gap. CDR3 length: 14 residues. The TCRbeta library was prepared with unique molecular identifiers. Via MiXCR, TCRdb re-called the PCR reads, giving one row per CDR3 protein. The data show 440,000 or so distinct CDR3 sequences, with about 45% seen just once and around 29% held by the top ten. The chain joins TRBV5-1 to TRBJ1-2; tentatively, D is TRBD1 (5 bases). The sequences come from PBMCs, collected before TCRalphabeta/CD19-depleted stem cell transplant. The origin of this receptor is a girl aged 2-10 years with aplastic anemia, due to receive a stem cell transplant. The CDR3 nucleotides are TGCGCCAGCAGCTTGGAGGGACGCGACAAGGGCTACACCTTC. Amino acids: CASSLEGRDKGYTF.